What follows describes a single T cell receptor (beta chain). Its antigen specificity is not known. No much larger clonotype is one base removed from it; base qualities were not supplied. This record comes from a study of T cells in Graves' hyperthyroidism and ophthalmopathy (dated by TCRdb to the late 2010s). Regarding the complete study: Peripheral blood samples were taken at the time of initial diagnosis, prior to any treatment. A discovery cohort of roughly 100 patients, 43 with Graves' ophthalmopathy and more than 55 with stable Graves' hyperthyroidism, was used to find distinguishing TCR V-J signatures. Prospective prediction of ophthalmopathy was tested in an independent validation cohort of 18 to 20 hyperthyroidism patients and some 17 patients who later progressed to ophthalmopathy. The roughly 94 discovery patients were randomly split 7:3 into training and test sets. The study also compared thyroid tissue and blood T-cell repertoires from several Graves' hyperthyroidism patients. Following sampling, methimazole starting at 30 mg daily was given to hyperthyroidism patients, and high-dose intravenous methylprednisolone was given to ophthalmopathy patients. TCR Vbeta CDR3 sequencing of 140 or so peripheral blood samples (over 40 ophthalmopathy, around 80 hyperthyroidism and approximately 17 progressor patients) is reported in the paper.

The TCR beta CDR3 regions were amplified from RNA transcripts. The first round of RT-PCR for the TCR CDR3 was performed with the HTBI primer set and the Qiagen OneStep RT-PCR kit. Libraries were constructed in a second round of multiplex PCR, after which size selection and purification were performed. Paired-end sequencing of the libraries was performed with 100 bp reads on an Illumina HiSeq2000. The study's processing was this. SOAPnuke was used to process the raw data, with reads discarded if the reads contained adapters or uncalled bases, had a mean Phred below 15, or lacked an exact constant-primer or identifier match. High-quality paired reads were merged using COPE v1.2.5, and each unique nucleotide sequence was defined as a clonotype. MiTCR v1.1 was used to align clonotypes to the IMGT TRBV, TRBD and TRBJ reference segments. The analysis was restricted to V-J combinations with a frequency above 0.0001, which together covered 99.2% of the repertoires. The TCS score was defined as the ratio of F50 (clonal expansion) to E x V (chaos), calculated using BLOSUM62-based TCRdist between CDR3 peptides within each V-J. Welch's t-statistics and random forest reduced around 510 V-J features to roughly 13, which were used in a naive Bayes classifier (R e1071). TCRdb trimmed the raw reads at Q25, called clones with MiXCR and kept productive beta chains. Each record represents a unique CDR3 protein, reported with the most common genes and DNA among its rows. V and J calls and clone size were set by TCRdb, not the authors. Recorded for this sample are over 700,000 distinct CDR3 sequences; over 15% of them occurred a single time. Around 15% of the sample is in the top ten clones.

Study-wide findings and limitations: Sample size was not statistically predetermined, and investigators were not blinded to group allocation. During validation, the model predicted progression to ophthalmopathy a median of roughly six months ahead of onset, with around 70% sensitivity and around 72% specificity. A model built on a 13 V-J signature distinguished ophthalmopathy from stable hyperthyroidism, reaching around 88% sensitivity and 81.08% specificity in cross-validation and 80%/75% in testing. Blood samples also contained most of the expanded thyroid clonotypes (frequency above 0.001), which suggests that blood repertoires may reflect thyroid immune responses.

Hyperthyroidism patients were newly diagnosed, with disease duration under 2 months, and aged 18 to 65 years. Exclusion was applied to patients with uncontrolled infections, other autoimmune diseases, pregnancy or lactation. Diagnoses were based on clinical symptoms, serum thyroxine and TRAb, thyroid ultrasound and orbital computed tomography. For progressor patients, blood was drawn at the first diagnosis of hyperthyroidism, before any ophthalmopathy symptoms had appeared. Ficoll-Paque density gradient centrifugation was used to isolate PBMCs from 9.5 to 10 ml of fresh peripheral blood. Patients classed as progressors first received a Graves' hyperthyroidism diagnosis and then went on to develop ophthalmopathy during follow-up. Total RNA was extracted using Trizol reagent, and RNA quality was assessed on an Agilent 2100 Bioanalyzer. The CDR3 sequence holds 13 residues, the cysteine and phenylalanine included. Of all the DNA, just the CDR3 is kept, 39 bases in frame from base 1.

Specimen: blood. The V and J genes are TRBV12-3 or TRBV12-4 and TRBJ2-1; the central 9 bases match TRBD1. The sequence derives from a woman aged 45 to 65 with Graves' hyperthyroidism that later progressed to Graves' ophthalmopathy. The DNA sequence follows: TGTGGCAATGGACAGGGGCCCTACAATGAGCAGTTCTTC. Translation gives CGNGQGPYNEQFF.